This T cell receptor beta chain was documented in a study of spatial heterogeneity in lung cancer (dated by TCRdb to the late 2010s). At the level of the whole study: Beta-chain transcripts were consistently detected in greater numbers than alpha-chain transcripts, which likely reflected higher beta-chain transcript abundance. In the raw uncorrected reads, each unique combination of TCR and UMI appeared more than ten times on average. In non-small cell lung cancer, the study made a quantitative comparison of TCR alpha and beta repertoires among multiple tumor regions, matched nontumor lung and blood. Nonsynonymous mutation counts, determined by whole-exome sequencing of tumor tissue, were related to TCR repertoire features. At surgery, over 200 tumor regions, around 65 matched nontumor lung samples and some 54 PBMC samples were TCR-sequenced for both alpha and beta chains.

Library construction relied on 5' RACE. The run used a NextSeq 500. In the TCR library protocol, a unique molecular identifier was attached to each TCR cDNA molecule so that PCR and sequencing errors could be corrected. The authors' pipeline ran thus. TCR identification, UMI-based error correction and CDR3 extraction were performed with Decombinator tools. TCRs above a frequency of 2 per 1,000, corresponding to the top 1% of the tumor frequency distribution, were defined as expanded. Rényi diversity was computed with the R vegan package after subsampling each repertoire 100 times to 5,000 TCRs. CDR3 similarity networks were constructed using string-kernel similarity of amino acid triplets, with links drawn between CDR3s whose pairwise similarity was above 0.82. The public reads were reprocessed in TCRdb via fastp at Q25 and MiXCR, keeping in-frame beta chains. Rows with one shared CDR3 protein collapse into an entry with the most common genes and DNA. TCRdb assigned the V and J calls; the authors' analysis was not used. For this sample the table gives roughly 39,000 distinct CDR3 sequences, of which roughly 7.4% were detected only once. The leading ten clones occupy around 30% of the sample.

V gives up 2 bases and J gives up 5 bases, and the segment between their germline ends measures 10 bases. The CDR3 measures 14 amino acids from cysteine to phenylalanine. Just the 42-base CDR3 DNA is kept, in frame starting at base 1. Sequences ENHRY (CDR1) and SYGVKD (CDR2) are obtained from the germline V gene. The sample's time point label, in plain terms: sample taken at primary tumor resection. TCR sequencing used whole RNA extracted from tumor and nontumor lung tissue, or from cryopreserved PBMC samples, without cell sorting. Samples were obtained from approximately 76 patients with early-stage, untreated non-small cell lung cancer from the lung TRACERx cohort. Patients were selected for TCR sequencing only if sufficient RNA was available from at least two tumor regions. Broad study findings and their caveats: Additional single-cell paired TCR alpha and beta sequencing was considered necessary to confirm, at a functional level, the hypothesis that regional TCRs recognize regional mutations. Ubiquitous expanded tumor TCRs were found in blood more often at tumor resection than at routine follow-up.

This clonotype was detected many times. The antigen it binds to is not known. No qualities accompany the bases; no much larger clone lies one base away. The receptor was derived from a male donor with early-stage non-small cell lung cancer. The chain was built from TRBV10-3 and TRBJ2-1; TRBD1 is perhaps the D gene, given 5 matching bases. The specimen was PBMCs, collected at surgery. The DNA sequence reads TGTGCCATCAGTGAGAGGGTGGGGCACAATGAGCAGTTCTTC. Protein translation: CAISERVGHNEQFF.